These 22 T cell receptor beta chains were all obtained from the same sample, sequenced in a study of spatial heterogeneity in lung cancer. Findings of the study overall: In tumors, expanded intratumoral alpha and beta TCR counts tracked mutation counts.

TCRdb fed the 5' RACE reads into MiXCR, producing one record per CDR3 protein. Altogether 16,000 or so distinct CDR3 sequences are present, nearly 7% being singletons, with the ten largest covering roughly 21%. Which antigens these TCRs recognize remains unknown. Noted time point: sample taken at primary tumor resection. The sequences come from lung tumor tissue, collected at surgery. These receptors were taken from a female donor with early-stage non-small cell lung cancer.

This clonotype was detected a few times. The chain carries TRBV7-2 and TRBJ1-5; D gene unclear. Trimming cost V 2 bases and J 2 bases, with 10 bases left between them. Germline CDR1 SGHTA, CDR2 FQGNSA. The CDR3 contains 15 residues. Here the CDR3 DNA reads TGTGCCAGCAGCTTATACCGGGGTGGCAATCAGCCCCAGCATTTT. This encodes CASSLYRGGNQPQHF.

This clonotype was recorded at least ten times. The rearrangement links TRBV12-3 or TRBV12-4 to TRBJ1-1; D gene unclear. V was clipped by 6 bases and J by 1 base, with 12 bases between them. The CDR3 sequence is 14 residues long. The CDR3, as DNA: TGTGCCAGCAGAAGGACCCTTTCGAACACTGAAGCTTTCTTT. Translating gives CASRRTLSNTEAFF.

This clonotype was counted at least ten times. The genes are TRBV11-2 and TRBJ2-3, with 9 bases that match TRBD2. Trimming took 3 bases from V and 3 from J; bases not matched to a gene: 7. Germline V gene data show CDR1 as SGHAT and CDR2 as FQNNGV. This CDR3 spans 16 amino acids. The CDR3 loop reads CASSFFAGGPTDTQYF. The CDR3 bases are TGTGCCAGCAGCTTCTTTGCGGGGGGGCCGACAGATACGCAGTATTTT.

This chain links TRBV7-2 with TRBJ2-7; the match to TRBD1 covers 8 bases. The CDR3 sequence is 13 residues long. J gave up 6 bases and V 5 bases, and 6 bases lay outside the gene matches. CDR1 is SGHTA and CDR2 is FQGNSA in the germline V gene. CDR3 sequence reads: CASSPWTGIEQYF. CDR3 in DNA: TGTGCCAGCAGCCCTTGGACAGGGATCGAGCAGTACTTC. The full variable domain, in which reference TRBV7-2 and TRBJ2-7 provide the parts outside the CDR3, is GAGVSQSPSNKVTEKGKDVELRCDPISGHTALYWYRQSLGQGLEFLIYFQGNSAPDKSGLPSDRFSAERTGGSVSTLTIQRTQQEDSAVYLCASSPWTGIEQYFGPGTRLTVT.

This clonotype has at least ten counts. V is TRBV7-8 and J is TRBJ1-1, with D maybe TRBD1 (5 bases). The CDR3 extends over 13 amino acids. Looked up from germline, CDR1 is SGHVS and CDR2 is FQNEAQ. Trimming removed 1 base at V and 11 bases at J, with 14 bases between. The CDR3 region is CASSLGGVTAAFF. CDR3 DNA sequence: TGTGCCAGCAGCTTAGGAGGGGTAACAGCGGCTTTCTTT.

In its sample, this clonotype ranks as medium-sized (0.01 to 0.1%). The V call is TRBV7-2, the J call TRBJ1-2, with a weak D call TRBD1 (5 bases). There are 12 residues in the CDR3. The germline CDR1 and CDR2 sequences are SGHTA and FQGNSA. The V end lost 0 bases, the J end lost 7 bases, and 6 bases lay between the germline ends. CDR3 residues: CASSLARVGYTF. CDR3 DNA sequence: TGTGCCAGCAGCTTAGCCAGGGTTGGCTACACCTTC.

The DNA of the CDR3 is TGCAGTGCTAGAGGGGGCGCGAACATTCAGTACTTC. Encoded protein: CSARGGANIQYF. The gene calls are TRBV20-1 and TRBJ2-4; D may be TRBD1 (5 bases). Germline V gives CDR1 DFQATT, CDR2 SNEGSKA (reference sequence). The CDR3 is made up of 12 amino acids. Trimming shortened V by 1 base and J by 7 bases, and 8 bases separated the two germline ends.

In this sample, this clonotype is medium-sized (0.01 to 0.1%). This sequence joins TRBV7-2 and TRBJ2-7, with D possibly being TRBD1 or TRBD2 (6 bases each). The CDR3 covers 13 residues. The germline CDR1 and CDR2 sequences are SGHTA and FQGNSA. Trimming took off 5 bases at V and 7 bases at J, with 15 bases between the two ends. The CDR3: CASSLGGPREQYF. The CDR3 DNA reads TGTGCCAGCAGCCTCGGGGGCCCCCGAGAGCAGTACTTC.

By share, this clonotype ranks as medium-sized. The CDR3 sequence is CSAVSGTDSSYEQYF. CDR3 sequence (DNA): TGCAGTGCCGTATCCGGGACCGATAGCTCCTACGAGCAGTACTTC. The genes are TRBV20-1 and TRBJ2-7, with D possibly being TRBD1 or TRBD2 (5 bases each). CDR3 length equals 15 residues. Germline V gene data show CDR1 as DFQATT and CDR2 as SNEGSKA (reference sequence). V shed 6 bases and J shed 0 bases, with 18 bases lying between them.

This clonotype was seen repeatedly, ten times or more. The chain couples TRBV20-1 to TRBJ1-3; TRBD1 aligns across 8 bases. Germline trimming cut 0 bases from V and 2 bases from J; bases unmatched to any gene: 0. This CDR3 is 14 amino acids long. Looked up from germline, CDR1 is DFQATT and CDR2 is SNEGSKA (reference sequence). CDR3 protein: CSARDRGPGNTIYF. Here the CDR3 DNA reads TGCAGTGCTAGAGACAGGGGGCCTGGAAACACCATATATTTT.

The rearrangement uses TRBV6-2 or TRBV6-3 and TRBJ1-1, with D perhaps matching TRBD1 (5 bases). V was clipped by 2 bases and J by 5 bases, with 18 bases between them. This CDR3 has 16 amino acids. Germline lookup yields CDR1 MNHEY and CDR2 SVGEGT. CDR3 DNA sequence: TGTGCCAGCAGTTACCCCTTGGGGCGGAGAGAAACTGAAGCTTTCTTT. Translation: CASSYPLGRRETEAFF.

This clonotype was recorded at least ten times. This CDR3 reads CSARPPEQFF. The CDR3 DNA reads TGCAGTGCTAGGCCCCCCGAGCAGTTCTTC. The rearrangement uses TRBV20-1 and TRBJ2-1; D uncertain. V lost 3 bases, J lost 10 bases, and 7 bases lay in between. The CDR3 contains 10 residues. The germline V gene encodes CDR1 DFQATT and CDR2 SNEGSKA (reference sequence).

This clonotype is medium-sized by share. The V call is TRBV24-1, the J call TRBJ1-1, with D possibly TRBD1 on 6 matching bases. The CDR3 contains 11 residues. Germline CDR1 reads KGHDR; CDR2 reads SFDVKD. Deletions cut 3 bases from V and 11 bases from J, with 9 bases between. The CDR3 spells CATSDGTSAFF. CDR3 DNA: TGTGCCACCAGTGATGGGACATCCGCTTTCTTT.

This clonotype was counted at least ten times. V and J are TRBV6-5 and TRBJ2-1; 9 bases are a match to TRBD2. The CDR3 totals 17 residues. Trimming at V came to 2 bases and at J to 6 bases, leaving 11 bases not matched to a gene. Germline-derived CDR1 and CDR2 are MNHEY and SVGAGI. CDR3 protein: CASSYDLERGVSNEQFF. In DNA, the CDR3 is TGTGCCAGCAGTTACGACCTAGAGCGGGGGGTGTCCAATGAGCAGTTCTTC.

The table lists this clonotype with many counts. The chain uses TRBV7-6 and TRBJ1-3; 7 nucleotides match TRBD1. V lost 5 bases and J lost 1; bases outside the gene matches: 5. The germline V gene has CDR1 SGHVS and CDR2 FNYEAQ. The CDR3 is 15 residues long. In DNA form, the CDR3 reads TGTGCCAGCAGCGATTACAGGGGATCTGGAAACACCATATATTTT. Encoded protein: CASSDYRGSGNTIYF.

Remarks on this clonotype: Being one base from a much bigger clone, this may be a read error. V usage is TRBV12-3 or TRBV12-4 and J usage is TRBJ1-2; 8 bases are shared with TRBD1. Trimming at V came to 7 bases and at J to 12 bases, leaving 10 bases not matched to a gene. The CDR3 consists of 12 residues. CDR3 coding DNA: TGTGCCAGCAATATCCTGCGACAGGGGAACACCTTC. It codes for CASNILRQGNTF.

This clonotype was detected many times. The chain couples TRBV4-2 to TRBJ2-5, with 7 bases matching TRBD2. The length of the CDR3 is 16 residues. Trimming cost V 4 bases and J 2 bases; bases outside gene matches: 10. CDR1 and CDR2 from the germline V gene are LGHNA and YNFKEQ. This CDR3 reads CASSPSVGGGQETQYF. The CDR3 bases are TGTGCCAGCAGCCCGTCGGTTGGCGGGGGACAAGAGACCCAGTACTTC.

This clonotype has a count of ten or more. The chain has TRBV29-1 and TRBJ1-2; D is undetermined. CDR1 is SQVTM, CDR2 ANQGSEA, per germline. Trimming took off 1 base at V and 6 bases at J, with 6 bases between the two ends. The CDR3 has 11 residues. CDR3 in amino acids: CSVEAADGYTF. Here the CDR3 DNA reads TGCAGCGTTGAAGCGGCGGATGGCTACACCTTC.

This clonotype was detected ten times or more. V usage is TRBV20-1 and J usage is TRBJ2-7, with TRBD2 as a possible D gene (6 bases). The CDR3 contains 13 residues. The germline V gene encodes CDR1 DFQATT and CDR2 SNEGSKA (reference sequence). V dropped 3 bases and J dropped 2 bases, with 11 bases sitting between them. CDR3 sequence (DNA): TGCAGTGCTAGCACCCTAGCGCCCTACGAGCAGTACTTC. The encoded protein is CSASTLAPYEQYF.

This clonotype was seen ten or more times. The chain joins TRBV10-3 to TRBJ1-2; 7 bases align to TRBD1. With V trimmed by 2 bases and J by 4 bases, 7 bases remained unmatched. This CDR3 has 15 amino acids. Germline values: CDR1 ENHRY, CDR2 SYGVKD. The CDR3 sequence: CAISEVDRAAYGYTF. DNA of the CDR3: TGTGCCATCAGTGAGGTAGACAGGGCCGCCTATGGCTACACCTTC.

The sample holds many counts of this clonotype. The rearrangement links TRBV6-5 to TRBJ2-5; D remains ambiguous. The V end was cut by 2 bases, the J end by 2 bases, with 15 bases between. Germline V lookup: CDR1 MNHEY, CDR2 SVGAGI. This CDR3 is built from 16 residues. CDR3 in DNA: TGTGCCAGCAGTTACGTCCAGGCGGCGGAACAAGAGACCCAGTACTTC. The encoded protein is CASSYVQAAEQETQYF.

Judged by abundance, this clonotype is medium-sized. This chain connects TRBV3-1 to TRBJ2-3, with D possibly TRBD2 on 6 matching bases. Trimming left V 5 bases short and J 10 bases short, with 16 bases between. Germline V CDR1 and CDR2: LGHDT, YNNKEL (reference sequence). The CDR3 has 13 amino acids. The CDR3 sequence: CASSGSGGTAQYF. The CDR3 region has the DNA TGTGCCAGCAGCGGAAGTGGGGGGACGGCGCAGTATTTT.